Detailed here is one T cell receptor beta chain. Its antigen is currently unknown. The data were taken from a study of T cells in Graves' hyperthyroidism and ophthalmopathy. CDR1 is SEHNR and CDR2 is FQNEAQ in the germline V gene (reference sequence). The CDR3 length is 14 residues. V was clipped by 5 bases and J by 0 bases, with 11 bases between them. Study results and caveats: Ophthalmopathy was distinguished from stable hyperthyroidism by 13 V-J signatures. The blood repertoire included most of the expanded thyroid clonotypes above 0.001. Median prediction lead before ophthalmopathy onset was 6.5 months with the model.

Exclusion criteria comprised uncontrolled infection, other autoimmune disease, pregnancy or lactation. There were TCR beta CDR3 regions amplified from RNA transcripts. The HTBI primer set was used in a first-round RT-PCR of the TCR CDR3. TCRdb recomputed calls from the multiplex PCR reads with MiXCR, one row per CDR3 protein. The repertoire holds around 620,000 distinct CDR3 sequences, with 40% to 55% as singletons. The clonotype was recovered from an adult woman with Graves' disease, either hyperthyroidism or ophthalmopathy (not recorded which). This sequence joins TRBV7-9 and TRBJ2-7; possibly TRBD1 or TRBD2 for D (5 bases each). Material: peripheral blood or thyroid tissue (not recorded which). For the CDR3, the DNA is TGTGCCAGCAGCCAACCCGGGACCTCCTACGAGCAGTACTTC. It is translated as CASSQPGTSYEQYF.